These 21 T cell receptor beta chains share one sample of origin, sequenced in a study of blood T cell repertoires in COVID-19. Generated by immunoSEQ multiplex PCR, the TCRdb table keeps only in-frame clones and is missing some. The sample yields some 190,000 clones, approximately 80% seen once. Specimen: PBMCs or T cells enriched from blood (not recorded which). These TCRs come from a man younger than 40 with acute COVID-19.

This clone was counted many times. The chain carries TRBV27 and TRBJ1-2, with a weak D call TRBD1 (5 bases). V was shortened by 6 bases and J by 2 bases, with 13 bases between the two germline ends. Germline CDR1 is MNHEY and CDR2 is SMNVEV (reference sequence). This CDR3 contains 14 residues. For the CDR3, the DNA is TGTGCCAGCAGCCCCAACGGGGGGAACTATGGCTACACCTTC. It codes for CASSPNGGNYGYTF.

The chain couples TRBV6-1 to TRBJ1-5; D is unclear. This CDR3 contains 14 residues. Looked up from germline, CDR1 is MNHNS and CDR2 is SASEGT. Trimming removed 2 bases at V and 0 bases at J, with 5 bases between. The CDR3 coding sequence is TGTGCCAGCAGTGAATCTTATAGCAATCAGCCCCAGCATTTT. Its translation: CASSESYSNQPQHF.

The gene calls are TRBV4-2 and TRBJ2-3; the match to TRBD2 covers 14 bases. CDR1 and CDR2 from the germline V gene are LGHNA and YNFKEQ. CDR3 length: 19 residues. V was clipped by 4 bases and J by 3 bases; unmatched bases: 12. The CDR3 DNA follows: TGTGCCAGCAGCCCAGCTCTCAATGGACTAGCGGGGGGAACAGATACGCAGTATTTT. Its protein product is CASSPALNGLAGGTDTQYF.

The genes are TRBV2 and TRBJ2-7; D is perhaps TRBD1 (7 bases). The CDR3 extends over 13 amino acids. CDR1 and CDR2 from the germline V gene are SNHLY and FYNNEI. Deletions cut 3 bases from V and 3 bases from J, with 9 bases between. The CDR3 sequence is CASSDQGGYEQYF. CDR3 in DNA: TGTGCCAGCAGTGATCAGGGGGGCTACGAGCAGTACTTC.

V and J are TRBV6-6 and TRBJ1-3; 8 bases are a match to TRBD1. V was pared by 8 bases and J by 8 bases, with 14 bases of the junction left unmatched. Germline CDR1 is MNHNY and CDR2 is SVGAGI (reference sequence). There are 15 residues in the CDR3. This CDR3 is CASRSRGRDGDTIYF. CDR3 DNA sequence: TGTGCCAGCCGAAGCAGGGGGCGGGATGGGGACACCATATATTTT.

The rearrangement uses TRBV28 and TRBJ2-2; D unresolved. The CDR3 covers 14 residues. Trimming left V 3 bases short and J 4 bases short, with 9 bases between. Germline CDR1 reads MDHEN; CDR2 reads SYDVKM. The CDR3 nucleotides are TGTGCCAGCAGTTTGCGGCAGAGCACCGGGGAGCTGTTTTTT. As protein: CASSLRQSTGELFF.

The chain employs TRBV18 and TRBJ1-3; perhaps TRBD1 as D (5 bases). V lost 1 base, J lost 0 bases, and 7 bases lay in between. Germline CDR1 reads KGHSH; CDR2 reads LQKENI. The CDR3 is 15 amino acids. CDR3 region: CASSPQGSSGNTIYF. CDR3 nucleotide sequence: TGTGCCAGCTCACCACAGGGGTCCTCTGGAAACACCATATATTTT.

The rearrangement links TRBV5-4 to TRBJ2-3; TRBD2 matches 7 bases. The length of the CDR3 is 15 residues. V dropped 5 bases and J dropped 3; count of bases not matched to a gene: 9. CDR1 is SGHNT and CDR2 is YYREEE in the germline V gene (reference sequence). The CDR3 loop is CASRVPGLPTDTQYF. In DNA, the CDR3 is TGTGCCAGCAGGGTCCCGGGACTACCTACAGATACGCAGTATTTT.

The genes are TRBV6-6 and TRBJ2-7; D remains unclear. The CDR3 is 15 residues long. Per germline, CDR1 MNHNY and CDR2 SVGAGI (reference sequence). V lost 2 bases, J lost 0 bases, and 11 bases lay in between. CDR3 sequence (DNA): TGTGCCAGCAGTTACAATCTCGGAGTCTCCTACGAGCAGTACTTC. It translates to CASSYNLGVSYEQYF.

V and J are TRBV29-1 and TRBJ2-3; the D gene is possibly TRBD1 (6 bases). The CDR3 totals 13 residues. V lost 7 bases, J lost 0 bases, and 11 bases lay in between. Germline V gene sequence: CDR1 SQVTM, CDR2 ANQGSEA. The CDR3 bases are TGCAGCGGAACCGGGACAAGCACAGATACGCAGTATTTT. This translates into CSGTGTSTDTQYF.

The rearrangement links TRBV5-3 to TRBJ2-7, with TRBD1 matching over 10 bases. TRBV5-3 is annotated as an ORF whose role is uncertain. J gave up 6 bases and V 4 bases, and 22 bases lay outside the gene matches. This CDR3 has 19 residues. CDR3 sequence (DNA): TGTGCCAGAAGCCTACTCCGACAGGGGGCGACCCCCACCCGCTCCGAGCAGTACTTC. It encodes CARSLLRQGATPTRSEQYF.

CDR3 in amino acids: CASSQAGGTTEAFF. The CDR3 DNA follows: TGCGCCAGCAGCCAAGCGGGGGGGACCACTGAAGCTTTCTTT. V gene TRBV4-1 combines with J gene TRBJ1-1; TRBD1 is a possible D gene (5 bases). The CDR3 runs 14 residues. Trimming removed 1 base at V and 4 bases at J, with 10 bases between. Germline CDR1 MGHRA, CDR2 YSYEKL.

The chain uses TRBV7-6 and TRBJ2-3; 8 bases match TRBD2. Trimming took 1 base from V and 1 from J; bases not matched to a gene: 4. The germline V gene has CDR1 SGHVS and CDR2 FNYEAQ. CDR3 length: 16 amino acids. CDR3 protein: CASSLETAGGTDTQYF. DNA of the CDR3: TGTGCCAGCAGCTTAGAGACAGCGGGAGGCACAGATACGCAGTATTTT.

This chain connects TRBV6-5 to TRBJ1-2; D gene unclear. The length of the CDR3 is 15 residues. Germline-derived CDR1 and CDR2 are MNHEY and SVGAGI. V was cut by 2 bases and J by 2 bases, with 12 bases left in between. In DNA form, the CDR3 reads TGTGCCAGCAGTTACAGGCCAGAGAGGAACTATGGCTACACCTTC. It encodes CASSYRPERNYGYTF.

There are many counts of this clone. V is TRBV2 and J is TRBJ1-2; tentatively, D is TRBD1 (6 bases). Germline CDR1 reads SNHLY; CDR2 reads FYNNEI. The CDR3 has 15 residues. The V gene lost 7 bases and the J gene lost 2 bases, with 17 bases spanning the gap. The DNA of the CDR3 is TGTGCCAGCAAAGACATGGGACACTCGAACTATGGCTACACCTTC. Translating gives CASKDMGHSNYGYTF.

The rearrangement links TRBV6-5 to TRBJ1-6; TRBD1 agrees at 11 bases. Per the germline V gene, CDR1 is MNHEY and CDR2 is SVGAGI. This CDR3 is built from 15 residues. The ends lost 8 bases at V and 11 bases at J; junction bases unmatched: 11. The CDR3 sequence: CASGNSGQGGTPLHF. CDR3 nucleotide sequence: TGTGCCAGCGGCAACTCGGGACAGGGGGGAACACCCCTCCACTTT.

The chain uses TRBV30 and TRBJ1-6; D gene unclear. Germline lookup yields CDR1 GTSNPN and CDR2 SVGIG (reference sequence). CDR3 length equals 13 residues. V was shortened by 4 bases and J by 8 bases, with 12 bases between the two germline ends. Here the CDR3 DNA reads TGTGCCTGGAAAGACCGGAGGGATTCACCCCTCCACTTT. It specifies CAWKDRRDSPLHF.

The chain uses TRBV28 and TRBJ2-6; TRBD1 matches at 12 bases. CDR1 and CDR2 from the germline V gene are MDHEN and SYDVKM. V lost 8 bases, J lost 4 bases, and 9 bases stayed unmatched. CDR3 length equals 17 residues. The CDR3 sequence: CASRMGQGASGANVLTF. The CDR3 DNA follows: TGTGCCAGCCGGATGGGACAGGGGGCGAGCGGGGCCAACGTCCTGACTTTC. The full variable domain, in which reference TRBV28 and TRBJ2-6 provide the parts outside the CDR3, is DVKVTQSSRYLVKRTGEKVFLECVQDMDHENMFWYRQDPGLGLRLIYFSYDVKMKEKGDIPEGYSVSREKKERFSLILESASTNQTSMYLCASRMGQGASGANVLTFGAGSRLTVL.

The genes are TRBV6-5 and TRBJ2-3; D might be TRBD1 (7 bases). V dropped 2 bases and J dropped 4 bases, with 13 bases sitting between them. This CDR3 has 15 amino acids. Germline CDR1 and CDR2: MNHEY and SVGAGI. CDR3 in DNA: TGTGCCAGCAGTTACGGGCAGGGGGGACCAGATACGCAGTATTTT. Translating gives CASSYGQGGPDTQYF.

This chain joins TRBV10-1 and TRBJ2-1, with TRBD2 matching over 9 bases. Per germline, CDR1 WNHNN and CDR2 SYGVQD (reference sequence). V shed 11 bases and J 3 bases; nucleotides not matched to a gene: 11. The CDR3 length is 15 residues. The CDR3 sequence: CAPWASGENYNEQFF. Here the CDR3 DNA reads TGCGCCCCCTGGGCTAGCGGGGAGAACTACAATGAGCAGTTCTTC.

This chain links TRBV9 with TRBJ2-3; D remains unclear. The V end lost 4 bases, the J end lost 0 bases, and 15 bases lay between the germline ends. The germline V gene has CDR1 SGDLS and CDR2 YYNGEE. CDR3 length equals 16 residues. CDR3 amino acids: CASSRNPGSSTDTQYF. Written as DNA, the CDR3 is TGTGCCAGCAGCCGCAACCCGGGTTCCAGCACAGATACGCAGTATTTT.